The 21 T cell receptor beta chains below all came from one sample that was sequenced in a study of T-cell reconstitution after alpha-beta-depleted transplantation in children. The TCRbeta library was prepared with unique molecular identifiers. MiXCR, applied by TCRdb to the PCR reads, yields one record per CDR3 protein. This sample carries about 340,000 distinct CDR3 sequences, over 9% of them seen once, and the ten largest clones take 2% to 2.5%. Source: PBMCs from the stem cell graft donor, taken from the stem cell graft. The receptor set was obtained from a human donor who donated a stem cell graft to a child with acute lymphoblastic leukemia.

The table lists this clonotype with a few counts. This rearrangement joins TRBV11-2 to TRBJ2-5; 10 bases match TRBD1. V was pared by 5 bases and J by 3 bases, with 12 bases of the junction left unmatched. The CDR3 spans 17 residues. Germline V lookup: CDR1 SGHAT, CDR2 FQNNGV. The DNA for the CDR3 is TGTGCCAGCAGCCGACCGACAGGGGGCACGGTAGAAGAGACCCAGTACTTC. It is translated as CASSRPTGGTVEETQYF.

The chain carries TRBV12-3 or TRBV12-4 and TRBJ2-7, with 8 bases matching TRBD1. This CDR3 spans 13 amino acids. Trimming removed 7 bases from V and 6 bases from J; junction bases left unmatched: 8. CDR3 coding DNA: TGTGCCAGCACTTTTCCAGGGGGCGGCGAGCAGTACTTC. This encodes CASTFPGGGEQYF.

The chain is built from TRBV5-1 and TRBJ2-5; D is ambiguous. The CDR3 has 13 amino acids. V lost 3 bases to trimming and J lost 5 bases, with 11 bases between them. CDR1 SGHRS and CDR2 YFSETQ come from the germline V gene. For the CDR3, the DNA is TGCGCCAGCAGCTCGCAACCTCGGGAGACCCAGTACTTC. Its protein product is CASSSQPRETQYF.

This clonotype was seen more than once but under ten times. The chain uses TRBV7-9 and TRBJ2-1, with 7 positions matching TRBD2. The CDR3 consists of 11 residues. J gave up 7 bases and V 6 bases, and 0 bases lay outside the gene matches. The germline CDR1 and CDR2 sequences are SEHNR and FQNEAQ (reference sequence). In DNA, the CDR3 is TGTGCCAGCAGGCGGGAGAATGAGCAGTTCTTC. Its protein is CASRRENEQFF.

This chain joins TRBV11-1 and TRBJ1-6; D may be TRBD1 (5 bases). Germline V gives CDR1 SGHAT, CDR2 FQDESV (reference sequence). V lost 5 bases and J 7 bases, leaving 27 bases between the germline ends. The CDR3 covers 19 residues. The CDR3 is CASSRLRDGPFPLNSPLHF. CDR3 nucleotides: TGTGCCAGCAGCCGCCTCCGGGACGGTCCATTTCCTCTGAATTCACCCCTCCACTTT.

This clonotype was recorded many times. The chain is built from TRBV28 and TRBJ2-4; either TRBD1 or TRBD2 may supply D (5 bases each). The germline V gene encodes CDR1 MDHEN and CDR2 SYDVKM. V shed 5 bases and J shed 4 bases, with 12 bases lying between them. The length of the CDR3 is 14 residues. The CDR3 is CASSPRDGKNIQYF. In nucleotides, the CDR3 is TGTGCCAGCAGTCCCCGGGACGGTAAAAACATTCAGTACTTC.

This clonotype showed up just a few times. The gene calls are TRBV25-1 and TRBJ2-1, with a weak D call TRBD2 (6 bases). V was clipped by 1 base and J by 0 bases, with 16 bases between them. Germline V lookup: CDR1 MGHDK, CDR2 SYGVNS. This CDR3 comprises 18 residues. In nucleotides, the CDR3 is TGTGCCAGCAGTGAATCGGAACTGGGGGGAAGCTCCTACAATGAGCAGTTCTTC. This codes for CASSESELGGSSYNEQFF.

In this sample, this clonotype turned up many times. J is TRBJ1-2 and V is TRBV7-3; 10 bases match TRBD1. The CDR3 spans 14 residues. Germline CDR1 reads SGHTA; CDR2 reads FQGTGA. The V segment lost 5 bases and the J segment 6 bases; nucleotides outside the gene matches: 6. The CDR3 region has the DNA TGTGCCAGCAGCAGGGACAGGGGTGCTGATGGCTACACCTTC. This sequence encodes CASSRDRGADGYTF.

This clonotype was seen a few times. The CDR3 nucleotides read TGTGCCATCAGTGTCGGGAGCAATGAGCAGTTCTTC. It specifies CAISVGSNEQFF. The rearrangement uses TRBV10-3 and TRBJ2-1, with D perhaps matching TRBD2 (6 bases). The CDR3 length is 12 residues. Germline V gives CDR1 ENHRY, CDR2 SYGVKD. V dropped 4 bases and J dropped 6 bases, with 7 bases sitting between them.

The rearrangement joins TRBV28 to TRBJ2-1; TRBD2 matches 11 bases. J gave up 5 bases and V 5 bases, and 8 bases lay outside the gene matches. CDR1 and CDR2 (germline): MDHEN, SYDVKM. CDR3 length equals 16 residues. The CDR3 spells CASSPLTSGSNNEQFF. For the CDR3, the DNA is TGTGCCAGCAGTCCCCTTACTAGCGGGAGCAACAATGAGCAGTTCTTC. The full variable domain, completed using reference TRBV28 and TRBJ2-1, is DVKVTQSSRYLVKRTGEKVFLECVQDMDHENMFWYRQDPGLGLRLIYFSYDVKMKEKGDIPEGYSVSREKKERFSLILESASTNQTSMYLCASSPLTSGSNNEQFFGPGTRLTVL.

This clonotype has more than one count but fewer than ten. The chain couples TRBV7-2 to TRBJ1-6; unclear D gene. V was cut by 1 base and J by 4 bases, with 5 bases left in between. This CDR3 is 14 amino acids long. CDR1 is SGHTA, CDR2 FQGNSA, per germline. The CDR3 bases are TGTGCCAGCAGCTTAGACGGGTATAATTCACCCCTCCACTTT. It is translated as CASSLDGYNSPLHF.

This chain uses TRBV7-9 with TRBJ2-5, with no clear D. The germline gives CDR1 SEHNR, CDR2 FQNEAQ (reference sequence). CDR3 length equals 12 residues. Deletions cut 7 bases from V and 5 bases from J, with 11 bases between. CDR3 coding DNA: TGTGCCAGCACCTCAACCGAGGAGACCCAGTACTTC. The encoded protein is CASTSTEETQYF.

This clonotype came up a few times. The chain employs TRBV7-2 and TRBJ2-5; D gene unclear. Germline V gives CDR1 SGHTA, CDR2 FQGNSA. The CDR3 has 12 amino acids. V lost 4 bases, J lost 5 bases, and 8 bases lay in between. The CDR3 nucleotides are TGTGCCAGCAGCTCGGCCGGTGAGACCCAGTACTTC. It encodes CASSSAGETQYF.

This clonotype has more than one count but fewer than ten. The CDR3 is CASTTRDLAGELFF. The DNA of the CDR3 is TGTGCCAGCACGACCAGGGATTTGGCCGGGGAGCTGTTTTTT. The chain carries TRBV6-1 and TRBJ2-2; perhaps TRBD1 as D (5 bases). Germline V lookup: CDR1 MNHNS, CDR2 SASEGT. The V gene lost 7 bases and the J gene lost 6 bases, with 15 bases spanning the gap. This CDR3 comprises 14 residues.

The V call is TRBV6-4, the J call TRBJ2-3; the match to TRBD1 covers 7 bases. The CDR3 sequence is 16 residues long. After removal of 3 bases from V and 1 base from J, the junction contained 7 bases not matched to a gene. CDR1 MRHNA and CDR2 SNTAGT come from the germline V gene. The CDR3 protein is CASSELSGQGTDTQYF. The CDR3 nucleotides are TGTGCCAGCAGTGAACTATCAGGACAGGGCACAGATACGCAGTATTTT.

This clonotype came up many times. CDR3 protein: CATSREYTSGEGGDTQYF. The CDR3 DNA sequence: TGTGCCACCAGCAGAGAGTACACTAGCGGGGAGGGAGGAGATACGCAGTATTTT. This chain connects TRBV15 to TRBJ2-3; 10 bases agree with TRBD2. The V gene's germline CDR1 is LNHNV and CDR2 YYDKDF (reference sequence). The CDR3 length is 18 residues. V was pared by 0 bases and J by 5 bases, with 11 bases of the junction left unmatched.

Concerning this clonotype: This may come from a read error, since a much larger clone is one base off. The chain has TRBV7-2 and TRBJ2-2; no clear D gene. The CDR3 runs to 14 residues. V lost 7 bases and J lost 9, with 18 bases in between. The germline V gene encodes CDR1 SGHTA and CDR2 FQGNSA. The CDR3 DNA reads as TGTGCCAGCACCCCACAAAGTAGCCACCGGGAGCTGTTTTTT. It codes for CASTPQSSHRELFF.

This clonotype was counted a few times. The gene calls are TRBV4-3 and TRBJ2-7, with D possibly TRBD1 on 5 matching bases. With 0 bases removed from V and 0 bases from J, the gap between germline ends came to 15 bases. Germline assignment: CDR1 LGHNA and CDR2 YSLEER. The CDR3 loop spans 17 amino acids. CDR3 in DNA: TGCGCCAGCAGCCAAGATTCGCAGGGCCCAAGCTCCTACGAGCAGTACTTC. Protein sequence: CASSQDSQGPSSYEQYF.

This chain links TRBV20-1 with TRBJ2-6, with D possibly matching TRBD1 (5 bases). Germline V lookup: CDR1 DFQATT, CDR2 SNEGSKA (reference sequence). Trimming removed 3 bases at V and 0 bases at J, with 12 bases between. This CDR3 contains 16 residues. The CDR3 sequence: CSARSDSLSGANVLTF. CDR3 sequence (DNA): TGCAGTGCTAGGAGCGACAGCCTCTCTGGGGCCAACGTCCTGACTTTC.

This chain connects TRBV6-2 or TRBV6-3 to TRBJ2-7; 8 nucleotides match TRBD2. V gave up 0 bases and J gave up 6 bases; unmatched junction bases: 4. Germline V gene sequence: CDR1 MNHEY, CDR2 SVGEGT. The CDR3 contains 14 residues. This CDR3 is CASSYSRTSLEQYF. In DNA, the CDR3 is TGTGCCAGCAGTTACTCTCGGACTAGCCTCGAGCAGTACTTC.

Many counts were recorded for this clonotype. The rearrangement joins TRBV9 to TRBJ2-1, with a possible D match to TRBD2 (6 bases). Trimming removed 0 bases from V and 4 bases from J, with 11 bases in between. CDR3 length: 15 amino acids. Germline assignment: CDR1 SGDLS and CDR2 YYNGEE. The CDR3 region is CASSVGSGAYNEQFF. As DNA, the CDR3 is TGTGCCAGCAGCGTAGGTAGCGGAGCTTACAATGAGCAGTTCTTC.